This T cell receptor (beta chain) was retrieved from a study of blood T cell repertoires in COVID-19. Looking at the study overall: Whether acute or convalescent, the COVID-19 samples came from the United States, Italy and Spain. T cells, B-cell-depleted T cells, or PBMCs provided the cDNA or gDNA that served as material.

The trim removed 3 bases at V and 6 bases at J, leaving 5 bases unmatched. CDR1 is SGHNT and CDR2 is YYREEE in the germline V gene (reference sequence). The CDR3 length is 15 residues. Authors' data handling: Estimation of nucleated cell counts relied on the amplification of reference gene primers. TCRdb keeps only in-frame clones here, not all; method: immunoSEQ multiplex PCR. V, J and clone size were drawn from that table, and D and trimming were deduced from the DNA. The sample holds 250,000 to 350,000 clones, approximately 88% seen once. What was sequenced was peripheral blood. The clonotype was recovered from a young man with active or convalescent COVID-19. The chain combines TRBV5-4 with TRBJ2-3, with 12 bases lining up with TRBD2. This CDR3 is CASSSRLAGDDTQYF. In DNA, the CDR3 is TGTGCCAGCAGCTCCCGACTAGCGGGAGACGATACGCAGTATTTT.